These 26 T cell receptor beta chains were all obtained from the same sample, sequenced in a study of T cells in Graves' hyperthyroidism and ophthalmopathy (dated by TCRdb to about 2019). Library preparation was by multiplex PCR. Sequencing used an Illumina HiSeq 2000. Amplification of TCR beta CDR3 regions was carried out from RNA transcripts. The TCR CDR3 was subjected to a first round of RT-PCR using the HTBI primer set and the Qiagen OneStep RT-PCR kit. Clones were called with MiXCR by TCRdb after fastp trimmed the public reads at Q25, and only in-frame beta chains were retained. Identical CDR3 proteins give one entry, which carries the most common genes and DNA. This sample is represented by a few hundred thousand distinct CDR3 sequences; approximately 14% of them were singletons. Approximately 7.4% of the sample rests with the top ten. Sequenced material: blood. The receptors stem from a woman aged 30 to 39 with Graves' hyperthyroidism.

J is TRBJ1-3 and V is TRBV7-2, with TRBD1 matching 8 bases. This CDR3 contains 15 residues. Trimming took 5 bases from V and 4 from J; bases not matched to a gene: 7. CDR1 and CDR2 (germline): SGHTA, FQGNSA. The CDR3 DNA reads TGTGCCAGCAGCCAAACCGGGACAGGAGGAAACACCATATATTTT. Its protein is CASSQTGTGGNTIYF.

About this clonotype itself: A read error may explain this, as a much larger clone is one base away. This chain links TRBV10-3 with TRBJ2-7, with no clear D. The V gene's germline CDR1 is ENHRY and CDR2 SYGVKD. Trimming removed 8 bases from V and 3 bases from J, with 5 bases in between. The CDR3 runs to 10 residues. As DNA, the CDR3 is TGTGCCATCGGGAACTACGAGCAGTACTTC. This codes for CAIGNYEQYF.

This clonotype came up many times. The J gene is TRBJ2-3, the V gene TRBV5-1; D tentatively fits TRBD1 or TRBD2 (6 bases each). Trimming left V 0 bases short and J 0 bases short, with 11 bases between. Per the germline V gene, CDR1 is SGHRS and CDR2 is YFSETQ. The CDR3 consists of 16 residues. The DNA for the CDR3 is TGCGCCAGCAGCTTGGAGGGGGGAGTTAGCACAGATACGCAGTATTTT. Translation: CASSLEGGVSTDTQYF.

This clonotype appeared many times. The V call is TRBV7-6, the J call TRBJ2-1; a weak D match, TRBD2 (5 bases). This CDR3 comprises 13 residues. Trimming stripped 5 bases from V and 9 bases from J, with 14 bases between. Germline V gene data show CDR1 as SGHVS and CDR2 as FNYEAQ. The CDR3 DNA reads as TGTGCCAGCAGCCCCAGCCGGGCGGGTGAGCAGTTCTTC. Translating gives CASSPSRAGEQFF.

This clonotype was seen a handful of times. This chain joins TRBV20-1 and TRBJ2-1; 7 positions agree with TRBD2. The CDR3 loop spans 15 amino acids. V lost 0 bases and J lost 7; bases outside the gene matches: 9. The germline CDR1 and CDR2 sequences are DFQATT and SNEGSKA (reference sequence). The CDR3 loop is CSARDPGGSWNEQFF. CDR3 in DNA: TGCAGTGCTAGAGATCCTGGCGGGAGTTGGAATGAGCAGTTCTTC.

This clonotype was detected a few times. The J gene is TRBJ2-7, the V gene TRBV18, with 7 bases lining up with TRBD1. CDR1 and CDR2 from the germline V gene are KGHSH and LQKENI. This CDR3 spans 15 amino acids. J was trimmed by 5 bases and V by 3 bases; bases with no gene match: 10. This CDR3 reads CASSPTLTGMNEQYF. The CDR3 DNA sequence: TGTGCCAGCTCACCGACTTTGACAGGGATGAACGAGCAGTACTTC.

This clonotype was seen many times. The gene calls are TRBV3-1 and TRBJ2-1, with D tentatively TRBD1 (6 bases). Germline CDR1 and CDR2: LGHDT and YNNKEL (reference sequence). The V end was cut by 4 bases, the J end by 13 bases, with 17 bases between. The CDR3 length is 13 residues. The CDR3 region is CASSPTWDTAQFF. In DNA, the CDR3 is TGTGCCAGCAGCCCGACATGGGACACCGCCCAGTTCTTC.

This clonotype came up many times. The J gene is TRBJ2-7, the V gene TRBV20-1; 7 bases line up with TRBD2. V dropped 4 bases and J dropped 7; count of bases not matched to a gene: 10. Germline lookup yields CDR1 DFQATT and CDR2 SNEGSKA (reference sequence). This CDR3 is 13 amino acids long. This chain's CDR3 is CSAKGPAGEEQYF. The CDR3 region has the DNA TGCAGTGCTAAGGGTCCGGCGGGGGAAGAGCAGTACTTC.

This clonotype was found many times. The chain uses TRBV28 and TRBJ2-2; D is possibly TRBD2 (6 bases). Germline values: CDR1 MDHEN, CDR2 SYDVKM. V was pared by 7 bases and J by 6 bases, with 12 bases between. This CDR3 is 13 amino acids long. The CDR3 here is CASTSWGAGELFF. CDR3 DNA: TGTGCCAGCACCTCCTGGGGGGCCGGGGAGCTGTTTTTT.

Notes on this clonotype: A much larger clone lies one base from this, so it may be a read error. The chain carries TRBV5-1 and TRBJ2-2; D unclear. This CDR3 is 14 amino acids long. CDR1 and CDR2 (germline): SGHRS, YFSETQ. The ends were cut back, 6 bases at V and 5 bases at J, with 14 bases in the middle. CDR3 nucleotides: TGCGCCAGCAACCCCATCGCGGATACCGGGGAGCTGTTTTTT. It encodes CASNPIADTGELFF.

This clonotype was observed many times. The chain links TRBV11-2 to TRBJ2-1; D is ambiguous. The CDR3 totals 15 residues. Trimming cost V 5 bases and J 2 bases, with 13 bases left between them. Germline V CDR1 and CDR2: SGHAT, FQNNGV. The CDR3 protein is CASSNSGPAYNEQFF. In DNA form, the CDR3 reads TGTGCCAGCAGCAACTCAGGCCCAGCCTACAATGAGCAGTTCTTC.

This clonotype appeared many times. V usage is TRBV7-3 and J usage is TRBJ2-1, with 10 positions matching TRBD2. The CDR3 totals 16 residues. The germline gives CDR1 SGHTA, CDR2 FQGTGA. J lost 8 bases, V lost 5 bases, and 12 bases had no gene match. In DNA, the CDR3 is TGTGCCAGCAGCCCCACCGGGCTAGCGGGAGTCGATGAGCAGTTCTTC. Protein: CASSPTGLAGVDEQFF.

This clonotype was seen ten or more times. The chain employs TRBV11-2 and TRBJ2-3, with TRBD2 matching over 7 bases. The V and J ends lost 6 bases and 2 bases, in that order; junction bases with no gene match: 14. Germline assignment: CDR1 SGHAT and CDR2 FQNNGV. CDR3 length: 17 residues. The CDR3, as DNA: TGTGCCAGCAGTTTAACCGGGACTATCATAAACACAGATACGCAGTATTTT. Translation gives CASSLTGTIINTDTQYF.

The table lists this clonotype with many counts. The V gene is TRBV7-2, the J gene TRBJ1-5; no reliable D call. Germline values: CDR1 SGHTA, CDR2 FQGNSA. Trimming removed 3 bases from V and 4 bases from J, with 7 bases in between. The CDR3 extends over 13 amino acids. In nucleotides, the CDR3 is TGTGCCAGCAGCTTTGGGCCGAATCAGCCCCAGCATTTT. This translates into CASSFGPNQPQHF.

This clonotype appeared a few times. The V gene is TRBV6-1, the J gene TRBJ2-1; a weak D match, TRBD2 (5 bases). CDR3 length: 15 amino acids. The germline V gene encodes CDR1 MNHNS and CDR2 SASEGT. V lost 5 bases, J lost 1 base, and 12 bases lay in between. DNA for the CDR3: TGTGCCAGCAGTTTTCCGGGATCTTCCTACAATGAGCAGTTCTTC. It translates to CASSFPGSSYNEQFF.

This clonotype was found a few times. V gene TRBV10-1 combines with J gene TRBJ2-4, with a weak D call TRBD1 (5 bases). The length of the CDR3 is 13 residues. The V end lost 4 bases, the J end lost 9 bases, and 13 bases lay between the germline ends. Germline V lookup: CDR1 WNHNN, CDR2 SYGVQD (reference sequence). For the CDR3, the DNA is TGCGCCAGCAGTGTTGGGGCAGGGTTCATTCAGTACTTC. Translation gives CASSVGAGFIQYF.

The CDR3 loop reads CASKARTSGSLSYEQYF. DNA for the CDR3: TGTGCCAGTAAGGCCCGGACTAGCGGGAGCCTATCCTACGAGCAGTACTTC. The genes are TRBV19 and TRBJ2-7, with 13 bases aligning to TRBD2. Germline assignment: CDR1 LNHDA and CDR2 SQIVND (reference sequence). The ends lost 7 bases at V and 1 base at J; junction bases unmatched: 10. This CDR3 spans 17 amino acids.

Only a few counts were recorded for this clonotype. V usage is TRBV14 and J usage is TRBJ1-2; 7 positions agree with TRBD1. The CDR3 is made up of 16 amino acids. Losses at the gene ends were 4 bases for V and 4 bases for J; bases not matched to a gene: 12. Per the germline V gene, CDR1 is SGHDN and CDR2 is FVKESK. CDR3 in amino acids: CASSLRGGRSFYGYTF. The CDR3 region has the DNA TGTGCCAGCAGCCTTAGAGGGGGCCGGTCCTTCTATGGCTACACCTTC.

This clonotype was detected many times. The chain has TRBV2 and TRBJ2-7; 7 nucleotides match TRBD2. The ends lost 8 bases at V and 0 bases at J; junction bases unmatched: 16. CDR1 is SNHLY, CDR2 FYNNEI, per germline. The CDR3 runs 17 residues. The CDR3 bases are TGTGCCAGCTCCCCCGGACTAGGATACTCCAGCTCCTACGAGCAGTACTTC. It yields the protein CASSPGLGYSSSYEQYF.

This clonotype was seen a few times. V usage is TRBV18 and J usage is TRBJ1-1; D not certain. The CDR3 loop spans 14 amino acids. V was cut by 2 bases and J by 3 bases, with 10 bases left in between. Germline CDR1 reads KGHSH; CDR2 reads LQKENI. This CDR3 reads CASSPIGEHTEAFF. The CDR3 nucleotides are TGTGCCAGCTCACCAATCGGCGAACACACTGAAGCTTTCTTT.

This clonotype was recorded at least ten times. The V and J genes are TRBV5-6 and TRBJ2-2; maybe TRBD1 (5 bases). Germline assignment: CDR1 SGHDT and CDR2 YYEEEE. V lost 0 bases and J lost 6, with 9 bases in between. This CDR3 is 14 amino acids long. The CDR3 is CASSLARASGELFF. CDR3 sequence (DNA): TGTGCCAGCAGCTTGGCCAGGGCTTCCGGGGAGCTGTTTTTT.

This clonotype was observed many times. V and J are TRBV29-1 and TRBJ2-2; 9 nucleotides match TRBD1. The CDR3 consists of 15 residues. J lost 7 bases, V lost 4 bases, and 10 bases had no gene match. Looked up from germline, CDR1 is SQVTM and CDR2 is ANQGSEA. CDR3 amino acids: CSVVIQGANIGELFF. In DNA form, the CDR3 reads TGCAGCGTTGTAATACAGGGGGCGAATATCGGGGAGCTGTTTTTT.

The V call is TRBV9, the J call TRBJ2-1, with D unresolved. Looked up from germline, CDR1 is SGDLS and CDR2 is YYNGEE. This CDR3 spans 13 amino acids. Trimming cost V 1 base and J 9 bases, with 11 bases left between them. CDR3 sequence reads: CASSVRASGEQFF. The CDR3 DNA reads TGTGCCAGCAGCGTAAGGGCGTCGGGTGAGCAGTTCTTC. The full variable domain, completed using reference TRBV9 and TRBJ2-1, is DSGVTQTPKHLITATGQRVTLRCSPRSGDLSVYWYQQSLDQGLQFLIQYYNGEERAKGNILERFSAQQFPDLHSELNLSSLELGDSALYFCASSVRASGEQFFGPGTRLTVL.

This clonotype was seen only a few times. The chain has TRBV18 and TRBJ2-2; possibly TRBD2 for D (5 bases). Germline CDR1 and CDR2: KGHSH and LQKENI. V was cut by 2 bases and J by 4 bases, with 8 bases left in between. The CDR3 consists of 14 residues. The CDR3 loop reads CASSPAEATGELFF. CDR3 DNA sequence: TGTGCCAGCTCACCAGCGGAGGCCACCGGGGAGCTGTTTTTT.

This clonotype was found many times. V usage is TRBV28 and J usage is TRBJ1-6; D not resolved. Germline loops: CDR1 MDHEN, CDR2 SYDVKM. The CDR3 extends over 17 amino acids. V dropped 1 base and J dropped 9 bases, with 19 bases sitting between them. The CDR3 is CASSLFKGLYVFSPLHF. The CDR3, as DNA: TGTGCCAGCAGTTTATTTAAAGGCCTCTATGTTTTTTCACCCCTCCACTTT.

This clonotype occurred many times. The chain carries TRBV30 and TRBJ2-7; 9 bases match TRBD1. After removal of 3 bases from V and 3 bases from J, the junction contained 6 bases not matched to a gene. The CDR3 has 14 residues. CDR1 GTSNPN and CDR2 SVGIG come from the germline V gene (reference sequence). CDR3 loop: CAWRATGGDYEQYF. Written as DNA, the CDR3 is TGTGCCTGGAGAGCGACAGGGGGTGACTACGAGCAGTACTTC.